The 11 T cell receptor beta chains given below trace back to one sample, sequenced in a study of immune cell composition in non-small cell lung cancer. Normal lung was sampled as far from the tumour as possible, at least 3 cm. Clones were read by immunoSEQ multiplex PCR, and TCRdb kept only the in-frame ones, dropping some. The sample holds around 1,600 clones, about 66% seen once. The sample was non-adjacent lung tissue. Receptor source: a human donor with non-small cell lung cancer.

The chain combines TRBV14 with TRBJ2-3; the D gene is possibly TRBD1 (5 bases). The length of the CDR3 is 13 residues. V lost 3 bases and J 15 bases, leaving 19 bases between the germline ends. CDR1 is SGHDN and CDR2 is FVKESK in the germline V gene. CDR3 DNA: TGTGCCAGCAGCCAGGGGCCTCCTCGGGCAATATATTTT. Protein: CASSQGPPRAIYF.

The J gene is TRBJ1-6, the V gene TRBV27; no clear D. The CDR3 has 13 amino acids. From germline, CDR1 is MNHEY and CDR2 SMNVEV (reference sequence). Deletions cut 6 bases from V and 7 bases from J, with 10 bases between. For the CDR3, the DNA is TGTGCCAGCAGGAATACAGTCAATTCACCCCTCCACTTT. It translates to CASRNTVNSPLHF.

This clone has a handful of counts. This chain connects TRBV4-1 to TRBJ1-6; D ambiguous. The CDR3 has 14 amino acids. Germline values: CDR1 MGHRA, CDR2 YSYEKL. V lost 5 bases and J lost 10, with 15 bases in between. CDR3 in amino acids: CASSNRREQSPLHF. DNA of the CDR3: TGCGCCAGCAGCAACCGTAGGGAGCAGTCACCCCTCCACTTT.

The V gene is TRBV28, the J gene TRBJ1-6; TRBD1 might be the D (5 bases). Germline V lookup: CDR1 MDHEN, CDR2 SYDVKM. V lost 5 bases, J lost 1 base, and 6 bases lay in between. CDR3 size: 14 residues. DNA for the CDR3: TGTGCCAGCAGTGGACAATCCTATAATTCACCCCTCCACTTT. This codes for CASSGQSYNSPLHF.

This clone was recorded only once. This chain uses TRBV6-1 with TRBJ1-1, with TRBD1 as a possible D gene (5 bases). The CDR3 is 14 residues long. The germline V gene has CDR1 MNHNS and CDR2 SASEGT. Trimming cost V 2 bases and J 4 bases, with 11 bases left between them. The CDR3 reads CASSEPRRATEAFF. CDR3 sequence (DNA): TGTGCCAGCAGTGAACCGCGCAGGGCCACTGAAGCTTTCTTT.

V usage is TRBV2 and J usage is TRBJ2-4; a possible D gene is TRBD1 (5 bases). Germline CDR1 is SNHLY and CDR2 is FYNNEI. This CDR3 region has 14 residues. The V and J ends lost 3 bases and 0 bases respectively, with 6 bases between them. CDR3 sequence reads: CASSEGLAKNIQYF. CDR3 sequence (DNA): TGTGCCAGCAGTGAGGGGCTAGCCAAAAACATTCAGTACTTC.

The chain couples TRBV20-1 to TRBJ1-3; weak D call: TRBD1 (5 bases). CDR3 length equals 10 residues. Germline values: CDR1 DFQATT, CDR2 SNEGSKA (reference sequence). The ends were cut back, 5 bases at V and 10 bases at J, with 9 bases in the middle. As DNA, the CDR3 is TGCAGTGCTCGCAGGGTAACCATATATTTT. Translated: CSARRVTIYF.

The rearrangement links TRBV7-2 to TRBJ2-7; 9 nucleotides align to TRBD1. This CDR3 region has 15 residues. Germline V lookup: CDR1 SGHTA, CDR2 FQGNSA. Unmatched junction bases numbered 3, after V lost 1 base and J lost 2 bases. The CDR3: CASSLEDRGTYEQYF. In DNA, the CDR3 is TGTGCCAGCAGCTTAGAGGACAGGGGTACCTACGAGCAGTACTTC. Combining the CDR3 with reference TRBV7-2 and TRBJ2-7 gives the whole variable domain GAGVSQSPSNKVTEKGKDVELRCDPISGHTALYWYRQSLGQGLEFLIYFQGNSAPDKSGLPSDRFSAERTGGSVSTLTIQRTQQEDSAVYLCASSLEDRGTYEQYFGPGTRLTVT.

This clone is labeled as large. CDR3 coding DNA: TGTGCCAGCAGCCCCCAAACCCCGCCTCTAACGGGAAACACCATATATTTT. The encoded protein is CASSPQTPPLTGNTIYF. The V call is TRBV11-2, the J call TRBJ1-3; no definite D call. The V end was cut by 5 bases, the J end by 4 bases, with 21 bases between. This CDR3 contains 17 residues. Germline V lookup: CDR1 SGHAT, CDR2 FQNNGV. Full variable domain (remainder filled in from reference TRBV11-2 and TRBJ1-3): EAGVAQSPRYKIIEKRQSVAFWCNPISGHATLYWYQQILGQGPKLLIQFQNNGVVDDSQLPKDRFSAERLKGVDSTLKIQPAKLEDSAVYLCASSPQTPPLTGNTIYFGEGSWLTVV.

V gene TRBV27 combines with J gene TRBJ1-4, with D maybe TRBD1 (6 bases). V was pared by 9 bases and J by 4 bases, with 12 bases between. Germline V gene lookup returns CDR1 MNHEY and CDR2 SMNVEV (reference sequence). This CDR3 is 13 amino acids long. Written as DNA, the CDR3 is TGTGCCAGTGCCGACAGGTTTAATGAAAAACTGTTTTTT. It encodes CASADRFNEKLFF.

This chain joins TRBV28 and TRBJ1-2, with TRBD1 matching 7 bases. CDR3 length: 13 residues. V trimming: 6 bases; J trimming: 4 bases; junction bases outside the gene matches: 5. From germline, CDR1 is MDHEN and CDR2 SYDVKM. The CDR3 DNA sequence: TGTGCCAGCAGCCGGGACAGCCGCTATGGCTACACCTTC. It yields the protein CASSRDSRYGYTF.